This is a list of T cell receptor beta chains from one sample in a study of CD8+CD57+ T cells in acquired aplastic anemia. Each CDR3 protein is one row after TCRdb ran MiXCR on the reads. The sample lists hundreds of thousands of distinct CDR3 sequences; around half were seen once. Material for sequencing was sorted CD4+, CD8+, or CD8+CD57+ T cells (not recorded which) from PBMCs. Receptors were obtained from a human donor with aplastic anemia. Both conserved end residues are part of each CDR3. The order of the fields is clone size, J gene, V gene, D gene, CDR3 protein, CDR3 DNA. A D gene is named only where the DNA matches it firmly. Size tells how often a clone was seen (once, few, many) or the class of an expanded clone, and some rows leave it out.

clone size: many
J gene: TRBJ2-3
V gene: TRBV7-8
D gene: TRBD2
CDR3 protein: CASSAVPGLEITDTQYF
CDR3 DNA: TGTGCCAGCAGCGCCGTACCGGGACTAGAGATCACAGATACGCAGTATTTT

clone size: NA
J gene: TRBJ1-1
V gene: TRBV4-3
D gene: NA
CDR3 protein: CASSQDFFRRTEAFF
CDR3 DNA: TGCGCCAGCAGCCAAGATTTTTTTCGGCGGACTGAAGCTTTCTTT

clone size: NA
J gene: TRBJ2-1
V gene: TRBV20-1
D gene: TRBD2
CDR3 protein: CSAPRLAEEDNEQFF
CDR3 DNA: TGCAGTGCCCCGAGACTAGCGGAGGAGGACAATGAGCAGTTCTTC

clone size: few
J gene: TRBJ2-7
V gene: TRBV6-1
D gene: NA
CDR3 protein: CASSGFNYEQYF
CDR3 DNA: TGTGCCAGCAGTGGGTTCAACTACGAGCAGTACTTC

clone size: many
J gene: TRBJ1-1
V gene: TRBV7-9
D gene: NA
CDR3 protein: CASSTPSPGGTEAFF
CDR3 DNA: TGTGCCAGCAGCACGCCCTCTCCCGGGGGGACTGAAGCTTTCTTT

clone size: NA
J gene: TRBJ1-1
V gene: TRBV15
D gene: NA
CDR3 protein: CATSGDMNTEAFF
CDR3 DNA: TGTGCCACCAGCGGAGATATGAACACTGAAGCTTTCTTT

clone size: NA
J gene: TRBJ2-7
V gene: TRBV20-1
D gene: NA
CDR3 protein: CSAEGRTYEQYF
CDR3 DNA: TGCAGTGCAGAGGGACGTACCTACGAGCAGTACTTC

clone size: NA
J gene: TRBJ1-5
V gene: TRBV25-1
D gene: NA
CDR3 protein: CARVGSNQPQHF
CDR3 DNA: TGTGCTAGAGTGGGGAGCAATCAGCCCCAGCATTTT

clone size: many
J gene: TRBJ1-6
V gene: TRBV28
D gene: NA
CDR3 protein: CASSYDRGSNSPLHF
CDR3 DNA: TGTGCCAGCAGCTACGACCGGGGCAGTAATTCACCCCTCCACTTT

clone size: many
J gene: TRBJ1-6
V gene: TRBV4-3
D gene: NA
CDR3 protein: CASSQERGNNSPLHF
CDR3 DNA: TGCGCCAGCAGCCAAGAAAGAGGGAATAATTCACCCCTCCACTTT

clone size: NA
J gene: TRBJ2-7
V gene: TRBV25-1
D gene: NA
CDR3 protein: CASSVQVSVEQYF
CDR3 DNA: TGTGCCAGCAGTGTCCAGGTCTCGGTCGAGCAGTACTTC

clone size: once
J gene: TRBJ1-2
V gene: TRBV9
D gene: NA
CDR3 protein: CASSVSPQSYGYTF
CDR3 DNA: TGTGCCAGCAGCGTAAGCCCCCAGAGCTATGGCTACACCTTC

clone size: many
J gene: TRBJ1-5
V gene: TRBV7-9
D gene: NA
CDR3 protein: CASSSGGTGRQPQHF
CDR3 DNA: TGTGCCAGCAGCAGTGGAGGAACAGGACGACAGCCCCAGCATTTT

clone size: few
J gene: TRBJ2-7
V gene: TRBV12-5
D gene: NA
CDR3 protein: CASGSWGVSYEQYF
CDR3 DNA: TGTGCTAGTGGCTCCTGGGGGGTCTCCTACGAGCAGTACTTC

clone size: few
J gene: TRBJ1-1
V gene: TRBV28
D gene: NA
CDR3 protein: CASSPRDTENTEAFF
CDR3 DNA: TGTGCCAGCAGTCCACGGGACACCGAGAACACTGAAGCTTTCTTT

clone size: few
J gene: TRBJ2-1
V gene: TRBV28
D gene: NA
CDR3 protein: CASSLEGHNEQFF
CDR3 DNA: TGTGCCAGCAGTTTGGAAGGCCACAATGAGCAGTTCTTC

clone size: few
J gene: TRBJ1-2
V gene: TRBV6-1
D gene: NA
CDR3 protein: CASSEGLQGISGYTF
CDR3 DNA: TGTGCCAGCAGTGAAGGTCTCCAGGGGATAAGTGGCTACACCTTC